A single sample is the source of the 18 T cell receptor beta chains below, sequenced in a study of blood T cells in healthy people across ages. Using a J-beta primer mix together with a sample-barcoded 5' primer, a second PCR was run for 7 to 11 cycles. MiXCR was run by TCRdb on the 5' RACE reads, yielding one entry per CDR3 protein. The sample has around 900,000 distinct CDR3 sequences, 25% to 35% seen once. Sequencing was done on a sample of blood. All receptors derive from a woman aged 80 or over in good health.

Only one count was recorded for this clonotype. This rearrangement joins TRBV28 to TRBJ2-3; 7 bases match TRBD2. Per the germline V gene, CDR1 is MDHEN and CDR2 is SYDVKM. V was clipped by 3 bases and J by 0 bases; unmatched bases: 9. This CDR3 region has 17 residues. The CDR3: CASSFKVAGDSTDTQYF. The CDR3 bases are TGTGCCAGCAGTTTTAAGGTGGCGGGGGATAGCACAGATACGCAGTATTTT. The full variable domain, rest sourced from reference TRBV28 and TRBJ2-3, is DVKVTQSSRYLVKRTGEKVFLECVQDMDHENMFWYRQDPGLGLRLIYFSYDVKMKEKGDIPEGYSVSREKKERFSLILESASTNQTSMYLCASSFKVAGDSTDTQYFGPGTRLTVL.

The chain couples TRBV19 to TRBJ1-5; D unresolved. This CDR3 contains 15 residues. Between the trimmed V and J ends, which lost 1 base and 1 base, there was a span of 8 bases. CDR1 is LNHDA, CDR2 SQIVND, per germline (reference sequence). CDR3 residues: CASSIAGWSNQPQHF. CDR3 coding DNA: TGTGCCAGTAGTATAGCAGGCTGGAGCAATCAGCCCCAGCATTTT.

This clonotype has just a few counts. This chain links TRBV20-1 with TRBJ2-7; 7 positions match TRBD1. CDR1 is DFQATT, CDR2 SNEGSKA, per germline (reference sequence). This CDR3 contains 12 residues. The CDR3 DNA follows: TGCAGGGCTTGGGAGACAGGGATTGAGCAGTACTTC. This translates into CRAWETGIEQYF.

The genes are TRBV7-2 and TRBJ2-4; 12 nucleotides line up with TRBD2. The CDR3 runs 18 residues. Germline V gives CDR1 SGHTA, CDR2 FQGNSA. V shed 2 bases and J 6 bases; nucleotides not matched to a gene: 11. This CDR3 is CASSLPRTSGEIRNIQYF. In DNA form, the CDR3 reads TGTGCCAGCAGCTTACCCCGGACTAGCGGGGAGATCAGAAACATTCAGTACTTC.

In this sample, this clonotype turned up many times. The chain links TRBV9 to TRBJ2-7, with D perhaps TRBD1 (5 bases). This CDR3 has 15 amino acids. Germline V gives CDR1 SGDLS, CDR2 YYNGEE. V was cut by 0 bases and J by 0 bases, with 10 bases left in between. The CDR3 DNA reads TGTGCCAGCAGCGTAGGAGACAGCTTCTCCTACGAGCAGTACTTC. Encoded protein: CASSVGDSFSYEQYF.

The chain has TRBV7-9 and TRBJ2-3; the D gene could be TRBD1 or TRBD2 (5 bases each). The CDR3 runs to 16 residues. Germline assignment: CDR1 SEHNR and CDR2 FQNEAQ (reference sequence). With 5 bases removed from V and 2 bases from J, the gap between germline ends came to 17 bases. CDR3 DNA sequence: TGTGCCAGCAGCAGGAGGTGGGGCGGAGACACAGATACGCAGTATTTT. Encoded protein: CASSRRWGGDTDTQYF.

V usage is TRBV30 and J usage is TRBJ2-1; 7 bases are shared with TRBD1. V lost 7 bases, J lost 4 bases, and 1 base stayed unmatched. The germline V gene has CDR1 GTSNPN and CDR2 SVGIG (reference sequence). CDR3 length equals 11 residues. The CDR3 nucleotides are TGTGCCTTGACAGGGTACAATGAGCAGTTCTTC. This gives the protein CALTGYNEQFF.

This clonotype was picked up a small number of times. Given a much more abundant clone one base away, this may be a read error. The CDR3 nucleotides read TGTGCCAGCAGCCCTACTTCACGACTAGCGGGGAAAGAGACCCAGTTCTTC. Translation: CASSPTSRLAGKETQFF. The chain uses TRBV6-2 or TRBV6-3 and TRBJ2-5; 11 positions agree with TRBD2. The J call may be mistaken, given a closer DNA end match to TRBJ2-1. The CDR3 totals 17 residues. The germline CDR1 and CDR2 sequences are MNHEY and SVGEGT.

In this sample, this clonotype turned up many times. This rearrangement joins TRBV6-5 to TRBJ2-3; the D is unclear. Trimming took off 0 bases at V and 4 bases at J, with 20 bases between the two ends. The CDR3 covers 18 residues. Germline V gene data show CDR1 as MNHEY and CDR2 as SVGAGI. The CDR3 DNA reads TGTGCCAGCAGTTACTCGATGCGGTCCACCCCAGACGCAGATACGCAGTATTTT. Translation: CASSYSMRSTPDADTQYF.

The sample holds a few counts of this clonotype. The chain links TRBV20-1 to TRBJ2-3; no reliable D call. The CDR3 loop spans 12 amino acids. Per germline, CDR1 DFQATT and CDR2 SNEGSKA (reference sequence). V dropped 4 bases and J dropped 4 bases, with 9 bases sitting between them. CDR3 protein: CSAKPWADTQYF. The CDR3 DNA reads TGCAGTGCTAAGCCCTGGGCAGATACGCAGTATTTT.

The chain employs TRBV5-1 and TRBJ2-2, with 7 bases lining up with TRBD1. CDR3 length: 13 amino acids. The junction had 11 bases not matched to a gene; V was cut back by 9 bases and J by 9 bases. From germline, CDR1 is SGHRS and CDR2 YFSETQ. In nucleotides, the CDR3 is TGCGCCACCGCAGGGGGAAGCAACAGGGAGCTGTTTTTT. Translation: CATAGGSNRELFF.

This clonotype was seen repeatedly, ten times or more. The DNA for the CDR3 is TGCAGTGCTAGAGAAGACAGGGGAGACTATGGCTACACCTTC. It yields the protein CSAREDRGDYGYTF. The V and J genes are TRBV20-1 and TRBJ1-2, with 8 bases lining up with TRBD1. Germline assignment: CDR1 DFQATT and CDR2 SNEGSKA (reference sequence). Losses at the gene ends were 0 bases for V and 3 bases for J; bases not matched to a gene: 3. CDR3 length: 14 residues.

The J gene is TRBJ1-1, the V gene TRBV20-1, with a weak D call TRBD1 (6 bases). Germline CDR1 DFQATT, CDR2 SNEGSKA (reference sequence). V was trimmed by 6 bases and J by 1 base, leaving 12 bases between them. The CDR3 has 13 residues. CDR3 residues: CSARAGANTEAFF. CDR3 DNA: TGCAGTGCCAGGGCGGGGGCGAACACTGAAGCTTTCTTT.

V usage is TRBV12-3 or TRBV12-4 and J usage is TRBJ1-3; D not resolved. The V end lost 5 bases, the J end lost 0 bases, and 8 bases lay between the germline ends. CDR3 length equals 14 residues. The CDR3: CASSNRDSGNTIYF. In DNA form, the CDR3 reads TGTGCCAGCAGTAACCGGGACTCTGGAAACACCATATATTTT.

Notes on this clonotype: A read error may be the cause here, since a much bigger clone is one base away. The chain joins TRBV5-1 to TRBJ1-6; the match to TRBD1 covers 9 bases. Germline values: CDR1 SGHRS, CDR2 YFSETQ. This CDR3 has 17 residues. The CDR3 sequence: CASSLRAPGQGNSLLHF. The CDR3 coding sequence is TGCGCCAGCAGCTTGAGGGCCCCGGGACAGGGTAATTCACTCCTCCACTTT.

This clonotype was observed a single time. This rearrangement joins TRBV5-1 to TRBJ1-2, with TRBD1 matching 8 bases. The germline V gene has CDR1 SGHRS and CDR2 YFSETQ. The CDR3 is made up of 14 amino acids. J lost 9 bases, V lost 4 bases, and 11 bases had no gene match. CDR3 DNA: TGCGCCAGCAGCACGACAGGGGCTACTGATAGCTACACCTTC. Residues: CASSTTGATDSYTF.

This chain joins TRBV3-1 and TRBJ2-3; 16 nucleotides line up with TRBD2. Trimming removed 5 bases from V and 5 bases from J; junction bases left unmatched: 4. Germline loops: CDR1 LGHDT, CDR2 YNNKEL (reference sequence). The CDR3 sequence is 16 residues long. CDR3 DNA: TGTGCCAGCAGCAAGGGACTAGCGGGGGGGATAGATACGCAGTATTTT. Translating gives CASSKGLAGGIDTQYF.

This clonotype was seen many times. The chain joins TRBV4-1 to TRBJ2-1, with 10 bases that match TRBD2. The germline gives CDR1 MGHRA, CDR2 YSYEKL. Trimming cost V 1 base and J 7 bases; bases outside gene matches: 10. This CDR3 spans 17 amino acids. CDR3: CASSQVISTSGENEQFF. Written as DNA, the CDR3 is TGCGCCAGCAGCCAAGTGATAAGTACTAGCGGGGAAAATGAGCAGTTCTTC.